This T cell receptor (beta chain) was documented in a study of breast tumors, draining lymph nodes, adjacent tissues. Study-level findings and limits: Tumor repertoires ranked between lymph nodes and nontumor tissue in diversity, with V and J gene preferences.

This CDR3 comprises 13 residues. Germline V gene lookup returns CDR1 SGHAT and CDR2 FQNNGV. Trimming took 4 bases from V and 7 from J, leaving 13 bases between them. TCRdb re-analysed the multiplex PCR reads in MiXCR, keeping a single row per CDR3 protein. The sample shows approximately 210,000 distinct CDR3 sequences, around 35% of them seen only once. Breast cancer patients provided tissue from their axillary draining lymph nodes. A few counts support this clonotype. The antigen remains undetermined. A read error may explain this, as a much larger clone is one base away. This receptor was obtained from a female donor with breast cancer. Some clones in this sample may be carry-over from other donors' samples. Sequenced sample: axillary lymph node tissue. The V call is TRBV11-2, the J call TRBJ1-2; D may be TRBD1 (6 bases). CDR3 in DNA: TGTGCCAGCAGCTCCTACAGGGAACCTGGCTACACCTTC. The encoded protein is CASSSYREPGYTF.